This T cell receptor beta chain was captured in a study of beta chain features in type 1 diabetes. Study at large: Across every sample, 107,917,701 sorted cells were examined in total. Points from the study as a whole: Junctions at VDJ sites from type 1 diabetes patients had fewer insertions and more deletions. For patients, the naive, central memory and Treg TCRB repertoires appeared more alike than for healthy donors.

Remarks on this clone: Its antigen remains unknown.

Expressed TCRB transcripts were sequenced because the entire RNA isolate underwent reverse transcription. Sequenced by immunoSEQ multiplex PCR; TCRdb stores in-frame clones only, minus some. The repertoire consists of approximately 140,000 clones, with roughly 48% occurring once and the leading ten covering under 0.5%. V lost 6 bases and J lost 1, with 21 bases in between. Germline assignment: CDR1 MDHEN and CDR2 SYDVKM. The CDR3 length is 17 residues. Isolation of CD4+ naive, central memory, regulatory and stem cell-like memory cells was achieved by sorting via CD45RO/CCR7/CD25/CD127/CD95/CD27. The TCR originated in a man aged 18 to 29 in good health. Sequenced input: Tregs from blood. The chain is built from TRBV28 and TRBJ2-5, with D tentatively TRBD1 (6 bases). The CDR3 reads CASSPSGARGFQETQYF. As DNA, the CDR3 is TGTGCCAGCAGCCCCTCAGGGGCCAGGGGTTTCCAAGAGACCCAGTACTTC.